A single sample gave rise to the 19 T cell receptor beta chains below, sequenced in a study of vaccination and CD4 T cells after COVID-19. For these TCRs, the target antigens are not known. Once obtained from cultured CD4+ T cells, the DNA was sequenced using the Oncomine TCR Beta short-read assay. Via MiXCR, TCRdb re-called the PCR reads, giving one row per CDR3 protein. The table lists 15,000 to 20,000 distinct CDR3 sequences, around 49% of them singletons. Treatment specified: roughly 10-day PBMC culture with coronavirus spike peptide pools or control peptides (ViraFEST assay). Sequencing used CD4+ T cells from blood, cultured in vitro. The source of these receptors is a human donor who had recovered from COVID-19.

This clonotype was seen a single time. The V and J genes are TRBV5-4 and TRBJ2-1; D call uncertain. Germline CDR1 reads SGHNT; CDR2 reads YYREEE (reference sequence). The length of the CDR3 is 15 residues. Trimming left V 3 bases short and J 4 bases short, with 14 bases between. CDR3 protein: CASSYTTSSYNEQFF. The CDR3 DNA reads as TGTGCCAGCAGCTATACTACGTCGTCGTACAATGAGCAGTTCTTC.

This clonotype occurred a few times. The rearrangement joins TRBV7-2 to TRBJ2-5, with 7 bases matching TRBD2. Germline CDR1 SGHTA, CDR2 FQGNSA. Losses at the gene ends were 5 bases for V and 5 bases for J; bases not matched to a gene: 11. The CDR3 sequence is 15 residues long. The CDR3 DNA sequence: TGTGCCAGCAGCCAGGGCCGGGGGGTATTGGAGACCCAGTACTTC. Translated, it gives CASSQGRGVLETQYF. The full variable domain, with the rest looked up from reference TRBV7-2 and TRBJ2-5, is GAGVSQSPSNKVTEKGKDVELRCDPISGHTALYWYRQSLGQGLEFLIYFQGNSAPDKSGLPSDRFSAERTGGSVSTLTIQRTQQEDSAVYLCASSQGRGVLETQYFGPGTRLLVL.

This clonotype was seen a few times. The V and J genes are TRBV7-9 and TRBJ1-1, with D unresolved. The germline V and J ends were trimmed by 1 base and 4 bases, with 13 bases remaining between them. The CDR3 is 15 residues long. Germline V gene data show CDR1 as SEHNR and CDR2 as FQNEAQ (reference sequence). CDR3 DNA sequence: TGTGCCAGCAGCTTAGATAGGGTGGGAGGCACTGAAGCTTTCTTT. Its protein product is CASSLDRVGGTEAFF.

The rearrangement links TRBV12-5 to TRBJ1-1; D remains ambiguous. This CDR3 is built from 12 residues. CDR1 and CDR2 from the germline V gene are LGHNT and FRNRAP. V was shortened by 3 bases and J by 0 bases, with 2 bases between the two germline ends. DNA for the CDR3: TGTGCTAGTGGTTTTCTGAACACTGAAGCTTTCTTT. It translates to CASGFLNTEAFF.

This chain connects TRBV7-2 to TRBJ2-7, with D hard to call. Trimming pared 2 bases from V and 1 base from J, leaving 6 bases between. Germline V gene lookup returns CDR1 SGHTA and CDR2 FQGNSA. The CDR3 contains 13 residues. Here the CDR3 reads CASSLIRSYEQYF. CDR3 nucleotide sequence: TGTGCCAGCAGCTTAATTAGATCCTACGAGCAGTACTTC.

This chain connects TRBV27 to TRBJ1-4; tentatively, D is TRBD1 (6 bases). Trimming shortened V by 5 bases and J by 5 bases, and 15 bases separated the two germline ends. The germline gives CDR1 MNHEY, CDR2 SMNVEV (reference sequence). CDR3 length equals 15 residues. This CDR3 reads CASSPGTRGNEKLFF. Written as DNA, the CDR3 is TGTGCCAGCAGTCCCGGGACACGGGGGAATGAAAAACTGTTTTTT.

This clonotype was seen just once. This chain links TRBV7-8 with TRBJ1-1, with D unclear. Germline CDR1 and CDR2: SGHVS and FQNEAQ. Trimming shortened V by 5 bases and J by 10 bases, and 14 bases separated the two germline ends. This CDR3 spans 12 amino acids. DNA of the CDR3: TGTGCCAGCAGCCCGGGAGGTCGGGGAGCTTTCTTT. Its protein product is CASSPGGRGAFF. Variable domain in full (rest from reference TRBV7-8 and TRBJ1-1): GAGVSQSPRYKVAKRGQDVALRCDPISGHVSLFWYQQALGQGPEFLTYFQNEAQLDKSGLPSDRFFAERPEGSVSTLKIQRTQQEDSAVYLCASSPGGRGAFFGQGTRLTVV.

The J gene is TRBJ2-2, the V gene TRBV7-2, with 12 bases that match TRBD2. V lost 5 bases, J lost 4 bases, and 5 bases stayed unmatched. CDR1 and CDR2 from the germline V gene are SGHTA and FQGNSA. The length of the CDR3 is 16 residues. The CDR3, as DNA: TGTGCCAGCAGCCGGACTAGCGGGATTCCCACCGGGGAGCTGTTTTTT. This codes for CASSRTSGIPTGELFF.

The chain is built from TRBV10-1 and TRBJ1-4; D not resolved. CDR1 is WNHNN and CDR2 is SYGVQD in the germline V gene (reference sequence). This CDR3 comprises 14 residues. Trimming took off 5 bases at V and 8 bases at J, with 15 bases between the two ends. The CDR3 loop reads CASSPGPSEEKLFF. The CDR3 DNA is TGCGCCAGCAGTCCGGGCCCCTCGGAAGAAAAACTGTTTTTT.

The CDR3 nucleotides read TGTGCCAGCAGCTTTCTGGGCAGGATGAACACTGAAGCTTTCTTT. The encoded protein is CASSFLGRMNTEAFF. The chain is built from TRBV7-2 and TRBJ1-1; the D is unclear. The CDR3 contains 15 residues. Per the germline V gene, CDR1 is SGHTA and CDR2 is FQGNSA. The germline V and J ends were trimmed by 3 bases and 0 bases, with 11 bases remaining between them. Variable domain in full (rest from reference TRBV7-2 and TRBJ1-1): GAGVSQSPSNKVTEKGKDVELRCDPISGHTALYWYRQSLGQGLEFLIYFQGNSAPDKSGLPSDRFSAERTGGSVSTLTIQRTQQEDSAVYLCASSFLGRMNTEAFFGQGTRLTVV.

This clonotype was detected only a few times. The rearrangement joins TRBV6-2 or TRBV6-3 to TRBJ2-7, with a tentative D call TRBD1 (6 bases). The ends were cut back, 4 bases at V and 1 base at J, with 20 bases in the middle. The CDR3 runs 17 residues. Germline CDR1 is MNHEY and CDR2 is SVGEGT. Written as DNA, the CDR3 is TGTGCCAGCAGTTCCAAACCGGTACGACAGGATTCCTACGAGCAGTACTTC. This gives the protein CASSSKPVRQDSYEQYF.

CDR3 residues: CASSLRSRWTGFYEQYF. CDR3 nucleotide sequence: TGTGCCAGCAGCTTACGGAGCCGGTGGACAGGGTTCTACGAGCAGTACTTC. The genes are TRBV7-2 and TRBJ2-7; 8 bases fit TRBD1. Trimming cost V 2 bases and J 3 bases; bases outside gene matches: 12. The CDR3 length is 17 residues. Germline V lookup: CDR1 SGHTA, CDR2 FQGNSA.

A few counts support this clonotype. The V gene is TRBV19, the J gene TRBJ1-1, with TRBD1 as a possible D gene (5 bases). The CDR3 sequence is 12 residues long. From germline, CDR1 is LNHDA and CDR2 SQIVND (reference sequence). Trimming removed 3 bases from V and 5 bases from J, with 7 bases in between. The CDR3: CASSIRGTEAFF. In DNA form, the CDR3 reads TGTGCCAGTAGTATCCGGGGGACTGAAGCTTTCTTT.

The J gene is TRBJ1-5, the V gene TRBV18; TRBD1 is a possible D gene (6 bases). V lost 11 bases, J lost 7 bases, and 24 bases lay in between. From germline, CDR1 is KGHSH and CDR2 LQKENI. The CDR3 has 15 residues. The CDR3 bases are TGTGCCGTCTCTCCACGGGGGGCCCTCCACCAGCCCCAGCATTTT. This encodes CAVSPRGALHQPQHF. The complete variable domain, with remaining parts taken from reference TRBV18 and TRBJ1-5, reads NAGVMQNPRHLVRRRGQEARLRCSPMKGHSHVYWYRQLPEEGLKFMVYLQKENIIDESGMPKERFSAEFPKEGPSILRIQQVVRGDSAAYFCAVSPRGALHQPQHFGDGTRLSIL.

The gene calls are TRBV20-1 and TRBJ2-3; the D gene is possibly TRBD2 (6 bases). The CDR3 is made up of 15 amino acids. Per germline, CDR1 DFQATT and CDR2 SNEGSKA (reference sequence). V lost 3 bases, J lost 6 bases, and 19 bases lay in between. CDR3 amino acids: CSASPGTPGWDTQYF. The CDR3 region has the DNA TGCAGTGCTAGTCCAGGGACTCCCGGTTGGGATACGCAGTATTTT.

J is TRBJ1-2 and V is TRBV5-6; TRBD1 matches 8 bases. The junction had 3 bases not matched to a gene; V was cut back by 0 bases and J by 8 bases. The CDR3 loop spans 13 amino acids. Germline values: CDR1 SGHDT, CDR2 YYEEEE. In DNA form, the CDR3 reads TGTGCCAGCAGCTTGGTAGACAGGGGCGGCTACACCTTC. It is translated as CASSLVDRGGYTF.

This clonotype was seen a handful of times. V is TRBV6-2 or TRBV6-3 and J is TRBJ1-5; unclear D gene. Germline CDR1 and CDR2: MNHEY and SVGEGT. The CDR3 loop spans 14 amino acids. V was pared by 6 bases and J by 4 bases, with 13 bases between. CDR3 loop: CASSPALGNQPQHF. CDR3 coding DNA: TGTGCCAGCAGCCCGGCCCTGGGGAATCAGCCCCAGCATTTT.

J is TRBJ1-2 and V is TRBV6-1; possible D gene TRBD1, 6 bases. The CDR3 runs 14 residues. The V gene lost 4 bases and the J gene lost 1 base, with 10 bases spanning the gap. Germline CDR1 reads MNHNS; CDR2 reads SASEGT. The CDR3 spells CASSAGTNNYGYTF. For the CDR3, the DNA is TGTGCCAGCAGTGCTGGGACAAATAACTATGGCTACACCTTC.

This clonotype has a handful of counts. CDR3 region: CASSFQGTDTQYF. As DNA, the CDR3 is TGTGCCAGCAGCTTCCAAGGAACAGATACGCAGTATTTT. V is TRBV7-2 and J is TRBJ2-3, with D unclear. This CDR3 is 13 amino acids long. Trimming pared 3 bases from V and 3 bases from J, leaving 7 bases between. CDR1 and CDR2 (germline): SGHTA, FQGNSA.